These T cell receptor beta chains were read from a single sample in a study of blood T cell repertoires in COVID-19. The method was immunoSEQ multiplex PCR; TCRdb's version includes in-frame clones alone and lacks a portion of them. The sample has roughly 91,000 clones, around three quarters seen once. Sequenced sample: peripheral blood. These receptors all come from a man between 65 and 80 years old with acute or convalescent COVID-19. The CDR3 runs from the conserved cysteine through the conserved F or W. The D gene is left open where the match is weak. Clone size is shown for a subset of rows, as once, few, many or a class of expanded clone.

clone_size: few
d_call: TRBD1
v_call: TRBV29-1
j_call: TRBJ1-1
cdr3_nt: TGCAGCGTTACCGTTAGGGGGCAGAACACTGAAGCTTTCTTT
cdr3_aa: CSVTVRGQNTEAFF

clone_size: .
d_call: TRBD1
v_call: TRBV30
j_call: TRBJ1-2
cdr3_nt: TGTGCCTGGTTTTTTGGGACGGGACAGGGTGCTGGCTACACCTTC
cdr3_aa: CAWFFGTGQGAGYTF

clone_size: .
d_call: .
v_call: TRBV5-5
j_call: TRBJ1-2
cdr3_nt: TGTGCCAGCAGCTTGGAGCAGGGGTTGTTCTATGGCTACACCTTC
cdr3_aa: CASSLEQGLFYGYTF

clone_size: once
d_call: .
v_call: TRBV4-1
j_call: TRBJ1-3
cdr3_nt: TGCGCCAGCAGCCAAGATTCTCAGGGCTTCTCTGGAAACACCATATATTTT
cdr3_aa: CASSQDSQGFSGNTIYF

clone_size: once
d_call: .
v_call: TRBV27
j_call: TRBJ1-4
cdr3_nt: TGTGCCAGCAGTTTAGCCGGGTATGAAAAACTGTTTTTT
cdr3_aa: CASSLAGYEKLFF

clone_size: .
d_call: .
v_call: TRBV4-1
j_call: TRBJ2-1
cdr3_nt: TGCGCCAGCAGCCAAGAAGGAGGGACTGCGATCGGGAATGAGCAGTTCTTC
cdr3_aa: CASSQEGGTAIGNEQFF

clone_size: .
d_call: .
v_call: TRBV27
j_call: TRBJ1-1
cdr3_nt: TGTGCCAGCACTCCCTTGACGGGGAACACTGAAGCTTTCTTT
cdr3_aa: CASTPLTGNTEAFF

clone_size: .
d_call: TRBD1
v_call: TRBV7-9
j_call: TRBJ1-2
cdr3_nt: TGTGCCAGCAGCGTACAGGGGGAGAGAGTACGTGGCTACACCTTC
cdr3_aa: CASSVQGERVRGYTF

clone_size: .
d_call: .
v_call: TRBV7-6
j_call: TRBJ2-7
cdr3_nt: TGTGCCAGCAGCCCAAGGGGGGGGTCCTACGAGCAGTACTTC
cdr3_aa: CASSPRGGSYEQYF

clone_size: few
d_call: TRBD2
v_call: TRBV24-1
j_call: TRBJ2-2
cdr3_nt: TGTGCCACCAGTGGCGGTAGCGGGGGGTTCGCCGGGGAGCTGTTTTTT
cdr3_aa: CATSGGSGGFAGELFF

clone_size: .
d_call: TRBD1
v_call: TRBV5-8
j_call: TRBJ1-1
cdr3_nt: TGTGCCAGCAGGACAGGGTACCCTGAAGCTTTCTTT
cdr3_aa: CASRTGYPEAFF

clone_size: few
d_call: .
v_call: TRBV6-5
j_call: TRBJ2-1
cdr3_nt: TGTGCCAGCAGTTCAGACAGGAGCTCCTACAATGAGCAGTTCTTC
cdr3_aa: CASSSDRSSYNEQFF

clone_size: .
d_call: .
v_call: TRBV5-1
j_call: TRBJ1-6
cdr3_nt: TGCGCCAGCAGCTTGGAGCCCCTGGGAGCTTCACCCCTCCACTTT
cdr3_aa: CASSLEPLGASPLHF

clone_size: .
d_call: .
v_call: TRBV7-9
j_call: TRBJ1-6
cdr3_nt: TGTGCCAGCAGCTTAGGTCGGCCGGCAGCGGGGAATTCACCCCTCCACTTT
cdr3_aa: CASSLGRPAAGNSPLHF

clone_size: .
d_call: .
v_call: TRBV7-2
j_call: TRBJ1-6
cdr3_nt: TGTGCCAGCAGCTCTAGTAATTCACCCCTCCACTTT
cdr3_aa: CASSSSNSPLHF

clone_size: .
d_call: .
v_call: TRBV6-5
j_call: TRBJ1-2
cdr3_nt: TGTGCCAGCAGTTCCTTCGGGACTCCGGTCGGCTACACCTTC
cdr3_aa: CASSSFGTPVGYTF

clone_size: .
d_call: .
v_call: TRBV28
j_call: TRBJ1-3
cdr3_nt: TGTGCCAGCAGTCCTCCTCAGGGAACTGGAAACACCATATATTTT
cdr3_aa: CASSPPQGTGNTIYF

clone_size: .
d_call: .
v_call: TRBV5-4
j_call: TRBJ2-3
cdr3_nt: TGTGCCAGCAGCGTACTCACAGATACGCAGTATTTT
cdr3_aa: CASSVLTDTQYF

clone_size: .
d_call: TRBD1
v_call: TRBV14
j_call: TRBJ1-2
cdr3_nt: TGTGCCAGCAGCCAAGCTTCCCAGGGGGCCTATGGCTACACCTTC
cdr3_aa: CASSQASQGAYGYTF

clone_size: few
d_call: .
v_call: TRBV7-3
j_call: TRBJ1-6
cdr3_nt: TGTGCCAGCAGCTTAAGAAGTAGAGGCTCACCCCTCCACTTT
cdr3_aa: CASSLRSRGSPLHF

clone_size: .
d_call: .
v_call: TRBV14
j_call: TRBJ2-5
cdr3_nt: TGTGCCAGCAGCCAAGGTTGGGCCCGGGAGATGGAGACCCAGTACTTC
cdr3_aa: CASSQGWAREMETQYF

clone_size: .
d_call: TRBD1
v_call: TRBV7-9
j_call: TRBJ1-2
cdr3_nt: TGTGCCAGCAGCTCTACTACGGACAGGGAAGGTAGCTACACCTTC
cdr3_aa: CASSSTTDREGSYTF